The entry below describes one TCR beta chain. Its antigen has not been determined. The sample holds no much larger clone one base away, and base qualities are not on file. This entry is derived from a study of a mutant IDH1 vaccine in newly diagnosed glioma (dated by TCRdb to about 2021). Study-wide context: Vaccination began 4-6 weeks after radiotherapy alone, or alongside temozolomide cycles in the chemotherapy-containing groups. Longitudinal TCRB deep sequencing was performed for fewer than 30 treated patients wherever samples were available for exploratory analyses. Before enrollment, patients had received standard therapy of radiotherapy alone, temozolomide alone, or radiochemotherapy with temozolomide; most received the combination. Peripheral blood was collected at six visits: V03 (baseline), V05, V07, V10, V12 and V13. The week-35 safety follow-up was designated visit V12, and the week-47 end of study was designated visit V13. The 30 to 40 treated patients were around 60% male and around 40% female, with a mean age of around 40 years.

Findings and caveats that apply to the study as a whole: Availability determined which PBMC samples were chosen for TCRB deep sequencing. The authors stated that sample limitations prevented analyses of patient blood samples from being reproduced. Immune responses induced by the vaccine were seen in over 90% of patients across multiple MHC alleles. Pseudoprogression seemed to be unrelated to changes in the top peripheral T cell clonotypes found by TCRB sequencing.

The sample's time point, from its label and the paper: week 35, safety follow-up. Every vaccine dose consisted of 300 ug of a 20-mer mutant IDH1 peptide in Montanide, administered subcutaneously together with topical imiquimod. Across visits V03 through V10, patients got a total of eight vaccinations, given in weeks 1, 3, 5, 7, 11, 15, 19 and 23. Donors had newly diagnosed WHO grade 3 or 4 IDH1-mutant astrocytomas with loss of nuclear ATRX. The samples were drawn from NOA16, a multicentre, single-arm, open-label phase I trial in Germany that tested a mutant IDH1 peptide vaccine in humans for the first time. Genomic DNA for TCRB sequencing was extracted from EDTA blood using the DNeasy Blood and Tissue Kit. CDR1 and CDR2 are drawn from the germline V gene: SGHRS, YFSETQ. The cysteine opens and the phenylalanine closes a CDR3 of 15 amino acids. The entry retains the CDR3 DNA only, 45 bases that are in frame from base 1. Ends trimmed: V by 3 bases, J by 3 bases; bases unmatched to a gene: 8.

Receptor libraries were prepared by the immunoSEQ multiplex PCR assay. Following the manufacturer's protocol, the hsTCRB Kit was used to amplify rearranged TCR beta chain sequences. TCRB libraries were sequenced on an Illumina MiSeq. The study's processing was this. The proprietary platform of the kit vendor was used for demultiplexing, trimming and gene mapping. The table comes from immuneACCESS by way of TCRdb, which keeps in-frame sequences with V and J called. Part of the clones is missing from these tables; in studies checked, under half for an unresolved V gene and the rest for unknown reasons. That table is the source of V, J and clone size, and D and trimming were worked out from the DNA. Within this sample are some 30,000 clones, with 81% of them counted one time only. Jointly, the top ten make up approximately 15% of the sample.

The chain is encoded by TRBV5-1 joined to TRBJ2-7, with 8 bases matching TRBD1. The sequence came from a man aged 25 to 40 with glioma. The specimen was PBMCs, collected from a glioma patient whose treatment included an IDH1 peptide vaccine. CDR3 reads: CASSSVDRGGYEQYF. The DNA sequence reads TGCGCCAGCAGCTCCGTTGACAGGGGTGGCTACGAGCAGTACTTC. The variable domain in full, with residues beyond the CDR3 obtained from the reference TRBV5-1 and TRBJ2-7 genes, is KAGVTQTPRYLIKTRGQQVTLSCSPISGHRSVSWYQQTPGQGLQFLFEYFSETQRNKGNFPGRFSGRQFSNSRSEMNVSTLELGDSALYLCASSSVDRGGYEQYFGPGTRLTVT.